These 31 T cell receptor beta chains were sequenced from one sample in a study of naive and memory T cell subsets. An equimolar mix of two oligonucleotides served as the beta constant-region primer for TRBC1 and TRBC2. TCRdb re-called the UMI-ligation and nested PCR reads with MiXCR, one entry per CDR3 protein. The sample lists tens of thousands of distinct CDR3 sequences; roughly 11% were seen once. The sequenced material came from central memory CD8+ T cells from blood. The source of these receptors is a human donor in good health.

There are many counts of this clonotype. The chain employs TRBV7-6 and TRBJ1-6; D may be TRBD1 (5 bases). The CDR3 covers 17 residues. The V gene lost 0 bases and the J gene lost 7 bases, with 16 bases spanning the gap. In germline, CDR1 is SGHVS, CDR2 FNYEAQ. CDR3 loop: CASSLARNGGLNSPLHF. CDR3 DNA: TGTGCCAGCAGCTTAGCCCGAAATGGGGGGTTGAATTCACCCCTCCACTTT.

This clonotype has ten or more counts. V gene TRBV25-1 combines with J gene TRBJ1-2; D is unresolved. The CDR3 length is 12 residues. V shed 2 bases and J shed 2 bases, with 3 bases lying between them. Looked up from germline, CDR1 is MGHDK and CDR2 is SYGVNS. CDR3 bases: TGTGCCAGCAGTGAACTGAACTATGGCTACACCTTC. It encodes CASSELNYGYTF.

At least ten counts were recorded for this clonotype. Its ends do not fully match the called genes, so a read error is possible. The chain uses TRBV6-2 or TRBV6-3 and TRBJ2-7; TRBD1 matches 7 bases. This CDR3 is built from 12 residues. Looked up from germline, CDR1 is MNHEY and CDR2 is SVGEGT. CDR3 nucleotide sequence: TGTGCCAGCAGTGACTCCAGCACAGGGGAATACTTC. Amino acid sequence: CASSDSSTGEYF.

The J gene is TRBJ2-5, the V gene TRBV4-2; the match to TRBD2 covers 9 bases. From germline, CDR1 is LGHNA and CDR2 YNFKEQ. CDR3 size: 19 residues. The ends lost 0 bases at V and 4 bases at J; junction bases unmatched: 15. CDR3 coding DNA: TGTGCCAGCAGCCAAGATCCGGGACTAGCTCCGGCAAGGCGAGAGACCCAGTACTTC. Amino acid sequence: CASSQDPGLAPARRETQYF.

Only a few counts were recorded for this clonotype. CDR3 bases: TGTGCCAGCAGCTTGGAGGACAGGGCTTACACTGAAGCTTTCTTT. It encodes CASSLEDRAYTEAFF. The V gene is TRBV5-5, the J gene TRBJ1-1; 8 nucleotides align to TRBD1. This CDR3 comprises 15 residues. Trimming removed 0 bases from V and 3 bases from J; junction bases left unmatched: 4. Looked up from germline, CDR1 is SGHKS and CDR2 is YYEKEE (reference sequence).

The sample holds a few counts of this clonotype. The V gene is TRBV5-1, the J gene TRBJ2-5, with D perhaps TRBD2 (5 bases). The CDR3 totals 14 residues. Germline lookup yields CDR1 SGHRS and CDR2 YFSETQ. V lost 5 bases to trimming and J lost 2 bases, with 13 bases between them. The CDR3 DNA sequence: TGCGCCAGCAGGGTTGCGGGTACACAAGAGACCCAGTACTTC. This translates into CASRVAGTQETQYF.

This clonotype was picked up many times. The chain has TRBV29-1 and TRBJ1-1, with D unclear. This CDR3 has 11 residues. Trimming cost V 0 bases and J 7 bases, with 6 bases left between them. Germline CDR1 is SQVTM and CDR2 is ANQGSEA. The CDR3 DNA reads as TGCAGCGTTGAAGACCCTGTTGAAGCTTTCTTT. Amino acid sequence: CSVEDPVEAFF.

This clonotype was counted between two and nine times. The chain combines TRBV7-7 with TRBJ2-5; 8 bases fit TRBD2. This CDR3 has 15 residues. The J segment lost 7 bases and the V segment lost 5 bases, leaving 12 bases of the junction unmatched. Germline assignment: CDR1 SSHAT and CDR2 FNYEAQ (reference sequence). DNA for the CDR3: TGTGCCAGCAGCGCCAGGGCGGGAGGCCTCGGGACCCAGTACTTC. The encoded protein is CASSARAGGLGTQYF. The complete variable domain, with remaining parts taken from reference TRBV7-7 and TRBJ2-5, reads GAGVSQSPRYKVTKRGQDVTLRCDPISSHATLYWYQQALGQGPEFLTYFNYEAQPDKSGLPSDRFSAERPEGSISTLTIQRTEQRDSAMYRCASSARAGGLGTQYFGPGTRLLVL.

The chain couples TRBV7-7 to TRBJ2-1; 13 nucleotides align to TRBD2. With V trimmed by 5 bases and J by 7 bases, 8 bases remained unmatched. The CDR3 has 16 amino acids. Per germline, CDR1 SSHAT and CDR2 FNYEAQ (reference sequence). Here the CDR3 DNA reads TGTGCCAGCAGCCCGACTAGCGGGAGGCTGGGGAATGAGCAGTTCTTC. This codes for CASSPTSGRLGNEQFF.

This clonotype was observed a handful of times. This rearrangement joins TRBV7-9 to TRBJ2-7, with 8 bases lining up with TRBD2. Germline V gives CDR1 SEHNR, CDR2 FQNEAQ (reference sequence). The length of the CDR3 is 16 residues. With 3 bases clipped from V and 1 base from J, the junction kept 8 bases outside the gene matches. The CDR3, as DNA: TGTGCCAGCAGCTTTTTCCCGGGACTAGAGTCCTACGAGCAGTACTTC. It encodes CASSFFPGLESYEQYF.

The chain employs TRBV5-6 and TRBJ1-4, with D perhaps TRBD1 (5 bases). Germline-derived CDR1 and CDR2 are SGHDT and YYEEEE. This CDR3 has 16 amino acids. The ends were cut back, 0 bases at V and 0 bases at J, with 9 bases in the middle. The CDR3 here is CASSLGGASTNEKLFF. For the CDR3, the DNA is TGTGCCAGCAGCTTGGGTGGGGCTTCAACTAATGAAAAACTGTTTTTT. Filled out from reference TRBV5-6 and TRBJ1-4, the complete variable domain reads DAGVTQSPTHLIKTRGQQVTLRCSPKSGHDTVSWYQQALGQGPQFIFQYYEEEERQRGNFPDRFSGHQFPNYSSELNVNALLLGDSALYLCASSLGGASTNEKLFFGSGTQLSVL.

This clonotype occurred once. The chain recombines TRBV2 with TRBJ2-5; 9 nucleotides match TRBD2. CDR3 length: 15 amino acids. Germline CDR1 reads SNHLY; CDR2 reads FYNNEI. With 4 bases clipped from V and 4 bases from J, the junction kept 7 bases outside the gene matches. CDR3 amino acids: CASSGSGSIAETQYF. CDR3 nucleotide sequence: TGTGCCAGCAGTGGTAGCGGGAGCATTGCAGAGACCCAGTACTTC. Looking up the rest from reference TRBV2 and TRBJ2-5 gives the full variable domain: EPEVTQTPSHQVTQMGQEVILRCVPISNHLYFYWYRQILGQKVEFLVSFYNNEISEKSEIFDDQFSVERPDGSNFTLKIRSTKLEDSAMYFCASSGSGSIAETQYFGPGTRLLVL.

There are many counts of this clonotype. The genes are TRBV6-2 or TRBV6-3 and TRBJ2-1; the D is unclear. With 3 bases removed from V and 10 bases from J, the gap between germline ends came to 7 bases. CDR1 MNHEY and CDR2 SVGEGT come from the germline V gene. CDR3 length: 11 amino acids. The CDR3 sequence is CASSYPSEQFF. In DNA form, the CDR3 reads TGTGCCAGCAGTTATCCGAGCGAGCAGTTCTTC.

V is TRBV9 and J is TRBJ2-2, with TRBD2 matching over 7 bases. Looked up from germline, CDR1 is SGDLS and CDR2 is YYNGEE. The CDR3 consists of 14 residues. The J segment lost 6 bases and the V segment lost 2 bases, leaving 4 bases of the junction unmatched. CDR3 in amino acids: CASSVWREPGELFF. In DNA, the CDR3 is TGTGCCAGCAGCGTTTGGCGGGAGCCCGGGGAGCTGTTTTTT.

The V gene is TRBV7-9, the J gene TRBJ2-7, with D tentatively TRBD2 (5 bases). This CDR3 contains 14 residues. The V gene lost 2 bases and the J gene lost 0 bases, with 8 bases spanning the gap. The V gene's germline CDR1 is SEHNR and CDR2 FQNEAQ (reference sequence). The CDR3 spells CASSLPGSSYEQYF. CDR3 coding DNA: TGTGCCAGCAGCTTACCTGGGAGCTCCTACGAGCAGTACTTC. Together with reference TRBV7-9 and TRBJ2-7, the CDR3 gives the full variable domain: DTGVSQNPRHKITKRGQNVTFRCDPISEHNRLYWYRQTLGQGPEFLTYFQNEAQLEKSRLLSDRFSAERPKGSFSTLEIQRTEQGDSAMYLCASSLPGSSYEQYFGPGTRLTVT.

The CDR3 loop reads CASSVGTSEVQEQYF. The CDR3 nucleotides read TGTGCCAGCAGCGTAGGGACTAGCGAAGTGCAAGAGCAGTACTTC. The V and J genes are TRBV7-9 and TRBJ2-7; TRBD2 matches 10 bases. V gave up 5 bases and J gave up 7 bases; unmatched junction bases: 11. This CDR3 is built from 15 residues. From germline, CDR1 is SEHNR and CDR2 FQNEAQ (reference sequence).

There are many counts of this clonotype. The chain carries TRBV11-2 and TRBJ1-2; no clear D. Trimming took 2 bases from V and 0 from J, leaving 19 bases between them. Looked up from germline, CDR1 is SGHAT and CDR2 is FQNNGV. The CDR3 covers 18 residues. The CDR3 reads CASSLNIVSESPNYGYTF. The CDR3 DNA reads as TGTGCCAGCAGCTTAAACATAGTTAGCGAGTCACCTAACTATGGCTACACCTTC. Full variable domain (missing parts from reference TRBV11-2 and TRBJ1-2): EAGVAQSPRYKIIEKRQSVAFWCNPISGHATLYWYQQILGQGPKLLIQFQNNGVVDDSQLPKDRFSAERLKGVDSTLKIQPAKLEDSAVYLCASSLNIVSESPNYGYTFGSGTRLTVV.

This clonotype was recorded at least ten times. V and J are TRBV7-2 and TRBJ1-5, with TRBD1 as a possible D gene (5 bases). The CDR3 is 16 residues long. The germline V gene encodes CDR1 SGHTA and CDR2 FQGNSA. V lost 6 bases and J 5 bases, leaving 20 bases between the germline ends. CDR3 loop: CASSPEVFQGHQPQHF. The CDR3 DNA reads TGTGCCAGCAGTCCAGAGGTGTTCCAGGGCCATCAGCCCCAGCATTTT.

This clonotype was counted many times. Written as DNA, the CDR3 is TGTGCCAGCAGCCAATACGGGCGTGAGCAGTACTTC. Translated, it gives CASSQYGREQYF. The genes are TRBV14 and TRBJ2-7; D uncertain. Trimming stripped 2 bases from V and 7 bases from J, with 9 bases between. The CDR3 has 12 amino acids. The germline gives CDR1 SGHDN, CDR2 FVKESK.

The V and J genes are TRBV30 and TRBJ1-2, with D unresolved. Per germline, CDR1 GTSNPN and CDR2 SVGIG (reference sequence). Trimming pared 0 bases from V and 5 bases from J, leaving 10 bases between. The CDR3 loop spans 13 amino acids. CDR3 protein: CAWSVSAVYGYTF. Written as DNA, the CDR3 is TGTGCCTGGAGTGTTTCGGCGGTATATGGCTACACCTTC. Full variable domain (outside the CDR3, taken from reference TRBV30 and TRBJ1-2): SQTIHQWPATLVQPVGSPLSLECTVEGTSNPNLYWYRQAAGRGLQLLFYSVGIGQISSEVPQNLSASRPQDRQFILSSKKLLLSDSGFYLCAWSVSAVYGYTFGSGTRLTVV.

The rearrangement uses TRBV2 and TRBJ1-4, with D perhaps matching TRBD1 (5 bases). The CDR3 extends over 14 amino acids. The germline CDR1 and CDR2 sequences are SNHLY and FYNNEI. Deletions cut 5 bases from V and 6 bases from J, with 13 bases between. CDR3 region: CASSSWGVDEKLFF. The DNA for the CDR3 is TGTGCCAGCAGTTCGTGGGGGGTAGATGAAAAACTGTTTTTT.

Judged by abundance, this clonotype is medium-sized. The V call is TRBV12-3 or TRBV12-4, the J call TRBJ1-5, with D uncertain. This CDR3 is built from 14 residues. With 1 base removed from V and 0 bases from J, the gap between germline ends came to 4 bases. The chain's CDR3 is CASSLEGSNQPQHF. In DNA form, the CDR3 reads TGTGCCAGCAGTTTAGAGGGTAGCAATCAGCCCCAGCATTTT.

At least ten counts were recorded for this clonotype. This chain links TRBV7-9 with TRBJ2-3, with 11 bases matching TRBD2. The CDR3 totals 16 residues. CDR1 SEHNR and CDR2 FQNEAQ come from the germline V gene (reference sequence). Germline trimming cut 6 bases from V and 5 bases from J; bases unmatched to any gene: 10. CDR3: CASRPTGTSGRDTQYF. In nucleotides, the CDR3 is TGTGCCAGCAGGCCTACCGGGACTAGCGGCAGAGATACGCAGTATTTT.

This clonotype was picked up many times. The chain employs TRBV12-3 or TRBV12-4 and TRBJ2-1, with D maybe TRBD1 (5 bases). The CDR3 consists of 11 residues. Trimming stripped 7 bases from V and 10 bases from J, with 11 bases between. CDR3 in amino acids: CASTSGQEQFF. As DNA, the CDR3 is TGTGCCAGCACCTCTGGACAAGAGCAGTTCTTC.

V and J are TRBV27 and TRBJ2-1, with a possible D match to TRBD1 (6 bases). The CDR3 contains 14 residues. Looked up from germline, CDR1 is MNHEY and CDR2 is SMNVEV (reference sequence). V was clipped by 2 bases and J by 8 bases, with 13 bases between them. Here the CDR3 reads CASSLINRADEQFF. CDR3 coding DNA: TGTGCCAGCAGTTTAATTAACAGGGCGGATGAGCAGTTCTTC.

This clonotype was seen only a few times. J is TRBJ2-1 and V is TRBV19; TRBD1 matches 11 bases. This CDR3 comprises 12 residues. V shed 10 bases, J shed 9 bases, and the junction held 5 bases outside the gene matches. Germline CDR1 and CDR2: LNHDA and SQIVND (reference sequence). The CDR3 reads CATTDRGLEQFF. Written as DNA, the CDR3 is TGTGCCACCACGGACAGGGGGCTTGAGCAGTTCTTC.

This clonotype was counted a few times. This sequence joins TRBV2 and TRBJ2-1; weak D call: TRBD2 (5 bases). The V end was cut by 6 bases, the J end by 0 bases, with 12 bases between. Germline loops: CDR1 SNHLY, CDR2 FYNNEI. The CDR3 length is 15 residues. The CDR3 sequence: CASRTAAGSYNEQFF. The CDR3 DNA sequence: TGTGCCAGCAGGACCGCCGCGGGCTCCTACAATGAGCAGTTCTTC.

This clonotype showed up many times. The genes are TRBV7-8 and TRBJ2-3; the D gene is possibly TRBD2 (6 bases). Trimming took off 5 bases at V and 3 bases at J, with 12 bases between the two ends. This CDR3 is 14 amino acids long. CDR1 SGHVS and CDR2 FQNEAQ come from the germline V gene. CDR3 residues: CASSKGLATDTQYF. The CDR3 DNA sequence: TGTGCCAGCAGCAAGGGTCTAGCGACAGATACGCAGTATTTT.

The rearrangement uses TRBV4-1 and TRBJ2-3, with unresolved D. The CDR3 is 16 residues long. CDR1 is MGHRA and CDR2 is YSYEKL in the germline V gene. Trimming removed 4 bases from V and 2 bases from J, with 16 bases in between. The CDR3 spells CASSPTVRTNTDTQYF. In DNA, the CDR3 is TGCGCCAGCAGCCCGACCGTGAGAACGAACACAGATACGCAGTATTTT.

In this sample, this clonotype turned up a few times. The chain links TRBV28 to TRBJ2-7; 7 nucleotides match TRBD1. This CDR3 has 13 amino acids. Per the germline V gene, CDR1 is MDHEN and CDR2 is SYDVKM. Trimming removed 5 bases from V and 5 bases from J; junction bases left unmatched: 6. The chain's CDR3 is CASSVTGTHEQYF. The CDR3 nucleotides are TGTGCCAGCAGTGTGACAGGGACCCACGAGCAGTACTTC. The variable domain in full, completed from reference TRBV28 and TRBJ2-7, reads DVKVTQSSRYLVKRTGEKVFLECVQDMDHENMFWYRQDPGLGLRLIYFSYDVKMKEKGDIPEGYSVSREKKERFSLILESASTNQTSMYLCASSVTGTHEQYFGPGTRLTVT.

The sample holds many counts of this clonotype. This sequence joins TRBV21-1 and TRBJ1-5. TRBV21-1 is shown as a pseudogene. This CDR3 contains 12 residues. The CDR3 sequence is CASSPSNQPQHF. CDR3 coding DNA: TGTGCCAGCAGCCCAAGCAATCAGCCCCAGCATTTT.